This T cell receptor beta chain stems from a study of shared clonotypes between healthy human individuals. It was CD45RO-negative cells, positively selected for CCR7, that made up naive CD8 cells, with terminally differentiated effector memory CD45RA+ cells excluded. A remark on this clone: Its antigen is unknown.

General observations from the study: Sharing across four donors was highest in naive CD4 (about 5%) and lowest in memory CD8 (0.4%).

The CDR3 has 13 amino acids. In germline, CDR1 is PRHDT, CDR2 FYEKMQ (reference sequence). V was pared by 5 bases and J by 5 bases, with 12 bases between. Using immunoSEQ multiplex PCR, the repertoire was profiled, and TCRdb retains in-frame clones only, with some absent. Of about 2 million clones listed, roughly 94% are singletons. The gene calls are TRBV13 and TRBJ2-5; D is undetermined. Sequencing was performed on naive CD8+ T cells sorted from blood. The TCR sequence derives from a young man in good health. The CDR3 nucleotides are TGTGCCAGCAGCGAGGACCGAGCGGAGACCCAGTACTTC. Protein: CASSEDRAETQYF.